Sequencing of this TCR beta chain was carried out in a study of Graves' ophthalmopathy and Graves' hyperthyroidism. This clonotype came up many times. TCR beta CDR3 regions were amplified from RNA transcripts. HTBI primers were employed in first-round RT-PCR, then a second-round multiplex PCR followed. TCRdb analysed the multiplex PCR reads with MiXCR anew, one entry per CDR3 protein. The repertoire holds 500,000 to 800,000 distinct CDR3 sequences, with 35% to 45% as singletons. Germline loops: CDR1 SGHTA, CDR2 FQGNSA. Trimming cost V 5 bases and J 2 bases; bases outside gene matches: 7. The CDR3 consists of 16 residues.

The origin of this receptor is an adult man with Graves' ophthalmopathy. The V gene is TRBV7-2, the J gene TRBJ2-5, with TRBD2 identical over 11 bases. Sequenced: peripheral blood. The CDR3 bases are TGTGCCAGCAGCGAGACTAGCGGGGTTAGGCAAGAGACCCAGTACTTC. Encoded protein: CASSETSGVRQETQYF. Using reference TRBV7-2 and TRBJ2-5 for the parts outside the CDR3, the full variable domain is GAGVSQSPSNKVTEKGKDVELRCDPISGHTALYWYRQSLGQGLEFLIYFQGNSAPDKSGLPSDRFSAERTGGSVSTLTIQRTQQEDSAVYLCASSETSGVRQETQYFGPGTRLLVL.